A single sample is the source of the 29 T cell receptor beta chains below, sequenced in a study of human T cells and chemical hapten exposure. MiXCR was run by TCRdb on the RACE reads, yielding one entry per CDR3 protein. The sample includes 28,000 or so distinct CDR3 sequences, 7% to 8.5% of them seen just once. Specified time point: healthy volunteer bleed at 2 weeks. Unseparated into fractions, whole blood served as the source from which total RNA was extracted. The sequenced material came from whole blood. These receptors were collected from a human donor in good health. Some clones in this sample may be carry-over from other donors' samples.

This clonotype was observed many times. The V call is TRBV20-1, the J call TRBJ2-2; D unclear. Germline assignment: CDR1 DFQATT and CDR2 SNEGSKA (reference sequence). V was trimmed by 0 bases and J by 1 base, leaving 0 bases between them. The CDR3 contains 12 residues. For the CDR3, the DNA is TGCAGTGCTAGAGAGAACACCGGGGAGCTGTTTTTT. Protein product: CSARENTGELFF.

This clonotype was seen ten or more times. The chain carries TRBV9 and TRBJ1-6; D possibly corresponds to TRBD1 (6 bases). Germline V gene sequence: CDR1 SGDLS, CDR2 YYNGEE. Trimming shortened V by 3 bases and J by 11 bases, and 15 bases separated the two germline ends. CDR3 length: 14 amino acids. The CDR3 DNA follows: TGTGCCAGCAGCGAGGGGGGACCCGACGCACCCCTCCACTTT. It codes for CASSEGGPDAPLHF.

This clonotype occurred many times. This sequence joins TRBV5-4 and TRBJ2-3, with TRBD1 matching over 10 bases. With 3 bases clipped from V and 4 bases from J, the junction kept 8 bases outside the gene matches. Germline CDR1 reads SGHNT; CDR2 reads YYREEE (reference sequence). The CDR3 contains 16 residues. CDR3 coding DNA: TGTGCCAGCAGCTCCGGAGGGGACAGGGGCGCAGATACGCAGTATTTT. Translated, it gives CASSSGGDRGADTQYF.

This clonotype came up a few times. The genes are TRBV5-1 and TRBJ1-6, with D tentatively TRBD1 (6 bases). Trimming shortened V by 2 bases and J by 6 bases, and 12 bases separated the two germline ends. The CDR3 is 15 amino acids. Germline loops: CDR1 SGHRS, CDR2 YFSETQ. CDR3 bases: TGCGCCAGCAGCTTACAGGGACCGAGTAATTCACCCCTCCACTTT. It translates to CASSLQGPSNSPLHF. The full variable domain, its missing parts supplied by reference TRBV5-1 and TRBJ1-6, is KAGVTQTPRYLIKTRGQQVTLSCSPISGHRSVSWYQQTPGQGLQFLFEYFSETQRNKGNFPGRFSGRQFSNSRSEMNVSTLELGDSALYLCASSLQGPSNSPLHFGNGTRLTVT.

This clonotype was counted ten times or more. J is TRBJ2-5 and V is TRBV6-5, with 10 bases that match TRBD1. V dropped 0 bases and J dropped 5; count of bases not matched to a gene: 6. The CDR3 covers 16 residues. CDR1 is MNHEY and CDR2 is SVGAGI in the germline V gene. The CDR3 bases are TGTGCCAGCAGTTACTCTATCGGACAGGGGGGCGAGACCCAGTACTTC. This translates into CASSYSIGQGGETQYF.

In the case of this clonotype: This may arise from a read error, as a much more abundant clone is one base away. This chain connects TRBV7-2 to TRBJ2-2; 14 bases fit TRBD2. The CDR3 loop spans 16 amino acids. Per the germline V gene, CDR1 is SGHTA and CDR2 is FQGNSA. The CDR3 sequence is CVSSQTSGGVTGELFF. The CDR3 DNA reads TGTGTCAGCAGCCAGACTAGCGGGGGGGTCACCGGGGAGCTGTTTTTT.

The V gene is TRBV3-1, the J gene TRBJ1-4; possible D gene TRBD1, 5 bases. Germline values: CDR1 LGHDT, CDR2 YNNKEL (reference sequence). The CDR3 has 18 residues. Trimming took off 0 bases at V and 8 bases at J, with 22 bases between the two ends. CDR3 nucleotide sequence: TGTGCCAGCAGCCAAGATTCTCGATGGGGCAAGGATGACGAAAAACTGTTTTTT. Translating gives CASSQDSRWGKDDEKLFF.

V usage is TRBV7-2 and J usage is TRBJ2-1; tentative D call: TRBD1 (6 bases). This CDR3 is 15 amino acids long. Trimming took off 3 bases at V and 2 bases at J, with 11 bases between the two ends. Germline assignment: CDR1 SGHTA and CDR2 FQGNSA. This CDR3 reads CASSFDRITYNEQFF. CDR3 sequence (DNA): TGTGCCAGCAGCTTCGACAGGATAACCTACAATGAGCAGTTCTTC. Drawing the rest from reference TRBV7-2 and TRBJ2-1, the complete variable domain is GAGVSQSPSNKVTEKGKDVELRCDPISGHTALYWYRQSLGQGLEFLIYFQGNSAPDKSGLPSDRFSAERTGGSVSTLTIQRTQQEDSAVYLCASSFDRITYNEQFFGPGTRLTVL.

This clonotype was counted at least ten times. The V call is TRBV10-2, the J call TRBJ2-1; TRBD2 agrees at 10 bases. Trimming cost V 0 bases and J 6 bases; bases outside gene matches: 2. The germline CDR1 and CDR2 sequences are WSHSY and SAAADI. The CDR3 sequence is 15 residues long. The CDR3 DNA reads as TGCGCCAGCAGTGAGTCCGGGACTAGCGCCAATGAGCAGTTCTTC. Translation gives CASSESGTSANEQFF.

There are many counts of this clonotype. The V gene is TRBV12-3 or TRBV12-4, the J gene TRBJ1-6; D is unclear. CDR3 length: 14 amino acids. V gave up 0 bases and J gave up 8 bases, with 8 bases separating them. Here the CDR3 reads CASSLAGGYSPLHF. CDR3 sequence (DNA): TGTGCCAGCAGTTTAGCCGGAGGGTATTCACCCCTCCACTTT.

This clonotype came up many times. The chain uses TRBV6-5 and TRBJ1-1; 7 nucleotides align to TRBD1. The trim removed 7 bases at V and 6 bases at J, leaving 11 bases unmatched. The germline V gene encodes CDR1 MNHEY and CDR2 SVGAGI. The CDR3 runs to 14 residues. Here the CDR3 reads CASISGGGVSEAFF. In DNA, the CDR3 is TGTGCCAGCATTTCAGGGGGGGGTGTCTCTGAAGCTTTCTTT.

The chain employs TRBV5-5 and TRBJ2-7; 7 bases are a match to TRBD1. Germline trimming cut 4 bases from V and 3 bases from J; bases unmatched to any gene: 4. Germline lookup yields CDR1 SGHKS and CDR2 YYEKEE (reference sequence). The CDR3 is made up of 13 amino acids. CDR3 in amino acids: CASSRDRDYEQYF. The CDR3 DNA reads as TGTGCCAGCAGCCGGGACAGAGACTACGAGCAGTACTTC.

The chain is built from TRBV20-1 and TRBJ1-1; TRBD1 is a possible D gene (6 bases). V shed 5 bases and J shed 1 base, with 14 bases lying between them. The CDR3 length is 14 residues. Germline V gene sequence: CDR1 DFQATT, CDR2 SNEGSKA (reference sequence). The CDR3 region has the DNA TGCAGTGCTCGTCGGGGGGCGAGGAACACTGAAGCTTTCTTT. Encoded protein: CSARRGARNTEAFF.

There are a few counts of this clonotype. The chain employs TRBV12-3 or TRBV12-4 and TRBJ1-1; maybe TRBD1 (5 bases). V lost 10 bases and J 6 bases, leaving 15 bases between the germline ends. The CDR3 runs to 12 residues. CDR3 sequence (DNA): TGTGCCACCCAGGCTTGGGGGGCTGAAGCTTTCTTT. This sequence encodes CATQAWGAEAFF.

In this sample, this clonotype turned up many times. This chain connects TRBV28 to TRBJ2-7, with TRBD1 identical over 8 bases. The V and J ends lost 2 bases and 3 bases, in that order; junction bases with no gene match: 9. Germline-derived CDR1 and CDR2 are MDHEN and SYDVKM. This CDR3 comprises 16 residues. CDR3 sequence reads: CASSLLPGTGDYEQYF. The CDR3 nucleotides read TGTGCCAGCAGTTTACTTCCGGGGACAGGAGACTACGAGCAGTACTTC.

This clonotype was counted a few times. The rearrangement links TRBV20-1 to TRBJ2-7, with D unresolved. Germline-derived CDR1 and CDR2 are DFQATT and SNEGSKA (reference sequence). CDR3 size: 12 residues. Trimming left V 1 base short and J 3 bases short, with 7 bases between. CDR3 DNA: TGCAGTGCTAGAGTATCCCTCTACGAGCAGTACTTC. Amino acids: CSARVSLYEQYF.

This chain uses TRBV5-1 with TRBJ1-5; D uncertain. CDR1 is SGHRS and CDR2 is YFSETQ in the germline V gene. V gave up 5 bases and J gave up 10 bases, with 16 bases separating them. CDR3 size: 13 residues. CDR3 amino acids: CASSRDGRGPQHF. CDR3 DNA: TGCGCCAGCAGTAGAGACGGCCGGGGTCCCCAGCATTTT. The variable domain in full, completed from reference TRBV5-1 and TRBJ1-5, reads KAGVTQTPRYLIKTRGQQVTLSCSPISGHRSVSWYQQTPGQGLQFLFEYFSETQRNKGNFPGRFSGRQFSNSRSEMNVSTLELGDSALYLCASSRDGRGPQHFGDGTRLSIL.

In its sample, this clonotype was seen many times. CDR3 protein: CASGTTSRGQYF. The DNA of the CDR3 is TGTGCCAGCGGCACGACTAGCCGCGGGCAGTACTTC. The gene calls are TRBV12-3 or TRBV12-4 and TRBJ2-7; 7 positions agree with TRBD2. The CDR3 runs to 12 residues. V shed 8 bases, J shed 9 bases, and the junction held 10 bases outside the gene matches.

This chain connects TRBV12-3 or TRBV12-4 to TRBJ1-2, with D unclear. Deletions cut 4 bases from V and 4 bases from J, with 10 bases between. The CDR3 is 13 amino acids. CDR3 coding DNA: TGTGCCAGCAGTTCGTCCCCCTCCTATGGCTACACCTTC. Translation gives CASSSSPSYGYTF.

In this sample, this clonotype turned up a few times. The V gene is TRBV29-1, the J gene TRBJ2-3; 7 nucleotides align to TRBD2. CDR1 is SQVTM, CDR2 ANQGSEA, per germline. The junction had 9 bases not matched to a gene; V was cut back by 7 bases and J by 5 bases. The CDR3 has 13 residues. CDR3 nucleotides: TGCAGCGGCGGGCGTCAGCGGGGAGATACGCAGTATTTT. Translated, it gives CSGGRQRGDTQYF.

At least ten counts were recorded for this clonotype. The chain is built from TRBV7-2 and TRBJ2-4; 10 nucleotides match TRBD2. J was trimmed by 0 bases and V by 5 bases; bases with no gene match: 19. CDR1 is SGHTA and CDR2 is FQGNSA in the germline V gene. The CDR3 contains 21 residues. The CDR3 sequence: CASSQTLGAGGPRLAKNIQYF. In nucleotides, the CDR3 is TGTGCCAGCAGCCAGACCCTAGGAGCGGGAGGGCCGAGATTAGCCAAAAACATTCAGTACTTC.

The chain couples TRBV28 to TRBJ1-2; possible D gene TRBD1, 6 bases. Germline assignment: CDR1 MDHEN and CDR2 SYDVKM. V was cut by 6 bases and J by 4 bases, with 24 bases left in between. The CDR3 length is 17 residues. This CDR3 reads CASRPRVYRTAIYGYTF. The CDR3 DNA reads TGTGCCAGCAGACCCCGAGTTTATAGGACAGCTATCTATGGCTACACCTTC.

This clonotype was seen ten or more times. The gene calls are TRBV6-6 and TRBJ1-2; 7 nucleotides match TRBD1. Germline CDR1 reads MNHNY; CDR2 reads SVGAGI (reference sequence). The CDR3 has 14 residues. V lost 7 bases and J lost 6; bases outside the gene matches: 11. CDR3 bases: TGTGCCAGCATCGTCAGGGGGTCTCAGAATGGCTACACCTTC. Protein: CASIVRGSQNGYTF.

This clonotype was observed at least ten times. The chain recombines TRBV7-9 with TRBJ1-1; D is ambiguous. This CDR3 has 11 residues. Between the trimmed V and J ends, which lost 5 bases and 3 bases, there was a span of 4 bases. Germline CDR1 reads SEHNR; CDR2 reads FQNEAQ (reference sequence). CDR3 region: CASSLYTEAFF. For the CDR3, the DNA is TGTGCCAGCAGCCTATACACTGAAGCTTTCTTT.

The genes are TRBV5-1 and TRBJ2-3, with 8 bases lining up with TRBD1. Losses at the gene ends were 2 bases for V and 6 bases for J; bases not matched to a gene: 11. In germline, CDR1 is SGHRS, CDR2 YFSETQ. The length of the CDR3 is 16 residues. The DNA for the CDR3 is TGCGCCAGCAGCTTATACGGACAGGGCCCCACGGATACGCAGTATTTT. Its protein product is CASSLYGQGPTDTQYF. The full variable domain, completed using reference TRBV5-1 and TRBJ2-3, is KAGVTQTPRYLIKTRGQQVTLSCSPISGHRSVSWYQQTPGQGLQFLFEYFSETQRNKGNFPGRFSGRQFSNSRSEMNVSTLELGDSALYLCASSLYGQGPTDTQYFGPGTRLTVL.

The chain combines TRBV3-1 with TRBJ1-5, with D possibly matching TRBD1 (5 bases). Germline CDR1 reads LGHDT; CDR2 reads YNNKEL (reference sequence). Trimming took off 3 bases at V and 0 bases at J, with 15 bases between the two ends. This CDR3 contains 17 residues. CDR3 DNA: TGTGCCAGCAGCCAGGACATTCGAATTGATAGCAATCAGCCCCAGCATTTT. The encoded protein is CASSQDIRIDSNQPQHF.

In regard to this clonotype: A junction end diverges from the germline sequence, so it may reflect a read error. J is TRBJ2-7 and V is TRBV12-3 or TRBV12-4; D gene unclear. This CDR3 has 14 residues. This chain's CDR3 is CASSKTGRSHEQYF. DNA for the CDR3: TGTGCCAGCAGTAAAACTGGACGCTCCCACGAGCAGTACTTC.

The chain is built from TRBV4-1 and TRBJ1-1; a weak D match, TRBD1 (5 bases). Trimming stripped 0 bases from V and 5 bases from J, with 13 bases between. Germline V CDR1 and CDR2: MGHRA, YSYEKL. The CDR3 runs 15 residues. The CDR3 reads CASSQETIGGTEAFF. The CDR3 DNA is TGCGCCAGCAGCCAAGAGACGATCGGGGGTACTGAAGCTTTCTTT.

This clonotype showed up many times. This chain joins TRBV7-9 and TRBJ2-2; D call uncertain. Per germline, CDR1 SEHNR and CDR2 FQNEAQ (reference sequence). This CDR3 is built from 16 residues. V lost 1 base, J lost 6 bases, and 15 bases lay in between. CDR3 amino acids: CASSLDLSAPSGELFF. The CDR3 DNA follows: TGTGCCAGCAGCTTAGATCTGAGCGCTCCATCCGGGGAGCTGTTTTTT.